These 17 T cell receptor beta chains were all obtained from the same sample, sequenced in a study of shared clonotypes between healthy human individuals. The naive CD8 subset, CD45RO-negative cells positively selected for CCR7, excluded terminally differentiated effector memory CD45RA+ cells. Some clones are missing from TCRdb's copy, which holds only in-frame ones; the method was immunoSEQ multiplex PCR. This sample has millions of clones, with roughly 94% found just once. The sequencing sample was made of naive CD8+ T cells sorted from blood. All receptors come from a man younger than 35 in good health.

The chain links TRBV2 to TRBJ1-2; 7 bases are a match to TRBD1. The V and J ends lost 9 bases and 6 bases, in that order; junction bases with no gene match: 4. The CDR3 is made up of 11 amino acids. Per the germline V gene, CDR1 is SNHLY and CDR2 is FYNNEI. CDR3 sequence (DNA): TGTGCCAGTATGACAGGGAATGGCTACACCTTC. Its protein product is CASMTGNGYTF. The full variable domain, in which reference TRBV2 and TRBJ1-2 provide the parts outside the CDR3, is EPEVTQTPSHQVTQMGQEVILRCVPISNHLYFYWYRQILGQKVEFLVSFYNNEISEKSEIFDDQFSVERPDGSNFTLKIRSTKLEDSAMYFCASMTGNGYTFGSGTRLTVV.

V gene TRBV2 combines with J gene TRBJ2-1; D may be TRBD1 or TRBD2 (5 bases each). Trimming pared 0 bases from V and 2 bases from J, leaving 20 bases between. The CDR3 runs 19 residues. Germline V lookup: CDR1 SNHLY, CDR2 FYNNEI. In nucleotides, the CDR3 is TGTGCCAGCAGTGAAGCGCTTGGCGAGGGGTACGGGGCCTACAATGAGCAGTTCTTC. Amino acid sequence: CASSEALGEGYGAYNEQFF.

The rearrangement joins TRBV6-1 to TRBJ2-3, with TRBD2 matching over 14 bases. The CDR3 spans 15 residues. With V trimmed by 4 bases and J by 6 bases, 3 bases remained unmatched. CDR1 and CDR2 from the germline V gene are MNHNS and SASEGT. CDR3 region: CASSVWTSGGDTQYF. The CDR3 coding sequence is TGTGCCAGCAGTGTCTGGACTAGCGGGGGGGATACGCAGTATTTT.

With regard to this clone: This same CDR3 is encoded by further DNA sequences in the sample. The chain carries TRBV19 and TRBJ2-7, with a possible D match to TRBD1 (6 bases). The CDR3 covers 13 residues. Trimming stripped 5 bases from V and 3 bases from J, with 11 bases between. Germline loops: CDR1 LNHDA, CDR2 SQIVND (reference sequence). CDR3 DNA: TGTGCCAGTAGTCCCGGGACAATCTACGAGCAGTACTTC. Protein sequence: CASSPGTIYEQYF.

The chain recombines TRBV4-1 with TRBJ2-5; possible D gene TRBD2, 6 bases. Trimming pared 1 base from V and 5 bases from J, leaving 17 bases between. This CDR3 is built from 16 residues. Germline CDR1 reads MGHRA; CDR2 reads YSYEKL. DNA of the CDR3: TGCGCCAGCAGCCAAGTAGCGGCCCCTCCCCGGGAGACCCAGTACTTC. It is translated as CASSQVAAPPRETQYF.

This chain uses TRBV5-6 with TRBJ2-3, with TRBD1 matching 7 bases. Trimming took 4 bases from V and 1 from J; bases not matched to a gene: 9. CDR1 and CDR2 from the germline V gene are SGHDT and YYEEEE. The CDR3 is made up of 16 amino acids. CDR3 sequence: CASSEGSQGGTDTQYF. In DNA form, the CDR3 reads TGTGCCAGCAGCGAGGGCAGCCAGGGGGGCACAGATACGCAGTATTTT.

The chain has TRBV5-6 and TRBJ2-4; the match to TRBD1 covers 8 bases. Germline V CDR1 and CDR2: SGHDT, YYEEEE. The CDR3 runs 12 residues. Germline trimming cut 3 bases from V and 9 bases from J; bases unmatched to any gene: 2. The CDR3 protein is CASSYDRGIQYF. The CDR3 DNA follows: TGTGCCAGCAGCTATGACAGGGGCATTCAGTACTTC.

The V call is TRBV4-3, the J call TRBJ2-7, with 8 bases lining up with TRBD2. V dropped 1 base and J dropped 3; count of bases not matched to a gene: 2. The CDR3 spans 14 residues. From germline, CDR1 is LGHNA and CDR2 YSLEER. The CDR3 nucleotides read TGCGCCAGCAGCCAAGCTAGCGGGTTCTACGAGCAGTACTTC. It translates to CASSQASGFYEQYF.

The chain uses TRBV27 and TRBJ1-2; D not certain. Germline CDR1 MNHEY, CDR2 SMNVEV (reference sequence). CDR3 size: 14 residues. Between the trimmed V and J ends, which lost 0 bases and 3 bases, there was a span of 8 bases. The CDR3 protein is CASSLSVSHYGYTF. The DNA of the CDR3 is TGTGCCAGCAGTTTATCAGTCAGTCACTATGGCTACACCTTC.

This chain connects TRBV27 to TRBJ2-3; TRBD2 might be the D (5 bases). The V end was cut by 4 bases, the J end by 0 bases, with 11 bases between. Germline CDR1 MNHEY, CDR2 SMNVEV (reference sequence). The CDR3 is 15 residues long. The CDR3 coding sequence is TGTGCCAGCAGTTCCCTGGACTTTAGCACAGATACGCAGTATTTT. This encodes CASSSLDFSTDTQYF.

This chain connects TRBV6-5 to TRBJ2-2, with D possibly being TRBD2 (5 bases). Germline V gives CDR1 MNHEY, CDR2 SVGAGI. Trimming pared 3 bases from V and 4 bases from J, leaving 12 bases between. The CDR3 runs 15 residues. The CDR3 is CASSYYRGFTGELFF. The CDR3 DNA is TGTGCCAGCAGTTATTACCGGGGATTCACCGGGGAGCTGTTTTTT.

V usage is TRBV4-1 and J usage is TRBJ1-1; D not resolved. This CDR3 is built from 15 residues. Germline assignment: CDR1 MGHRA and CDR2 YSYEKL. With 4 bases removed from V and 1 base from J, the gap between germline ends came to 13 bases. In DNA form, the CDR3 reads TGCGCCAGCAGCCTTCCCGAGGGCCGGAACACTGAAGCTTTCTTT. Its protein is CASSLPEGRNTEAFF.

The chain joins TRBV4-3 to TRBJ2-1, with 7 bases fitting TRBD1. The CDR3 consists of 20 residues. The germline V gene encodes CDR1 LGHNA and CDR2 YSLEER. V lost 0 bases to trimming and J lost 8 bases; unmatched junction nucleotides: 22. The CDR3 DNA is TGCGCCAGCAGCCAAGATCAGAGTACAGGGGAGCCTTACGATGGATATGAGCAGTTCTTC. Translation: CASSQDQSTGEPYDGYEQFF.

V usage is TRBV4-3 and J usage is TRBJ2-6; D remains unclear. In germline, CDR1 is LGHNA, CDR2 YSLEER. V was cut by 4 bases and J by 4 bases, with 8 bases left in between. This CDR3 spans 14 amino acids. CDR3: CASSPLGGANVLTF. CDR3 bases: TGCGCCAGCAGCCCCTTAGGGGGGGCCAACGTCCTGACTTTC.

The chain employs TRBV2 and TRBJ2-7; D assignment may be TRBD1 or TRBD2 (5 bases each). Germline CDR1 SNHLY, CDR2 FYNNEI. This CDR3 contains 14 residues. V was pared by 4 bases and J by 3 bases, with 13 bases between. CDR3 sequence: CASSGGRGFYEQYF. DNA of the CDR3: TGTGCCAGCAGTGGGGGACGAGGGTTCTACGAGCAGTACTTC.

Comment on this clone: The same CDR3 can be traced to other DNA sequences in this sample. The V gene is TRBV6-5, the J gene TRBJ2-7; D remains ambiguous. The germline V and J ends were trimmed by 0 bases and 3 bases, with 6 bases remaining between them. Per the germline V gene, CDR1 is MNHEY and CDR2 is SVGAGI. This CDR3 region has 13 residues. CDR3 residues: CASSYSANYEQYF. CDR3 coding DNA: TGTGCCAGCAGTTACTCAGCAAACTACGAGCAGTACTTC.

The CDR3 sequence is CASSLPPGSSYEQYF. The CDR3 DNA follows: TGTGCCAGCAGTTTACCCCCAGGTAGCTCCTACGAGCAGTACTTC. This chain joins TRBV28 and TRBJ2-7, with D unclear. The CDR3 length is 15 residues. CDR1 and CDR2 (germline): MDHEN, SYDVKM. The V end lost 2 bases, the J end lost 0 bases, and 11 bases lay between the germline ends.